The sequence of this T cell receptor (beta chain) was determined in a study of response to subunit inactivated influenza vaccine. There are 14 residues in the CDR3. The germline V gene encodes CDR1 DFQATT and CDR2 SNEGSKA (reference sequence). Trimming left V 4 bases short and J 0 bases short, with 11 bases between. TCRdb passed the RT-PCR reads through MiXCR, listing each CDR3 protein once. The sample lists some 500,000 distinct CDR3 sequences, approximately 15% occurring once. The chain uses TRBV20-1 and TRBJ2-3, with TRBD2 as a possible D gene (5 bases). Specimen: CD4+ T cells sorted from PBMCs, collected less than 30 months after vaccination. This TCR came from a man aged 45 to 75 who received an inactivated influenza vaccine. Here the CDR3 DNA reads TGCAGTGCTACCGGAGCGGTGAGCACAGATACGCAGTATTTT. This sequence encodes CSATGAVSTDTQYF.